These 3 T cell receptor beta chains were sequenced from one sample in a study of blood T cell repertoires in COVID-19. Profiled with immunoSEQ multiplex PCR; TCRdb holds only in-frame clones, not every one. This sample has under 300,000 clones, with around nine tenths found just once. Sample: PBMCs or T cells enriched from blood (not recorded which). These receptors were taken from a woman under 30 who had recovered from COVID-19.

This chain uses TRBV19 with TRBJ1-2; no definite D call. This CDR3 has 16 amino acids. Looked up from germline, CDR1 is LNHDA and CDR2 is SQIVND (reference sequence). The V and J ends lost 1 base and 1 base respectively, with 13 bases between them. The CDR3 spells CASSIAGGTGNYGYTF. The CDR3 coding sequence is TGTGCCAGTAGTATAGCGGGAGGTACGGGTAACTATGGCTACACCTTC.

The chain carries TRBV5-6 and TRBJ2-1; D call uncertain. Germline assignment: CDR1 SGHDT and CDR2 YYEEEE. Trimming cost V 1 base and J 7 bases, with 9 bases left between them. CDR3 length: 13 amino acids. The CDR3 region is CASSLPADNEQFF. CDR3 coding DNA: TGTGCCAGCAGCTTGCCGGCGGATAATGAGCAGTTCTTC. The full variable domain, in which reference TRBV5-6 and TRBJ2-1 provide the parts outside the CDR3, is DAGVTQSPTHLIKTRGQQVTLRCSPKSGHDTVSWYQQALGQGPQFIFQYYEEEERQRGNFPDRFSGHQFPNYSSELNVNALLLGDSALYLCASSLPADNEQFFGPGTRLTVL.

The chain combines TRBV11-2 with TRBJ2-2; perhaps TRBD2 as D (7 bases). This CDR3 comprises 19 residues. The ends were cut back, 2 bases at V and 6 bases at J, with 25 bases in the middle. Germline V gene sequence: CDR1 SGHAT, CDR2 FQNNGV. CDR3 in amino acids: CASSLSGLVRGGPAGELFF. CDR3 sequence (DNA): TGTGCCAGCAGCTTAAGCGGGCTAGTTAGGGGGGGGCCGGCCGGGGAGCTGTTTTTT.